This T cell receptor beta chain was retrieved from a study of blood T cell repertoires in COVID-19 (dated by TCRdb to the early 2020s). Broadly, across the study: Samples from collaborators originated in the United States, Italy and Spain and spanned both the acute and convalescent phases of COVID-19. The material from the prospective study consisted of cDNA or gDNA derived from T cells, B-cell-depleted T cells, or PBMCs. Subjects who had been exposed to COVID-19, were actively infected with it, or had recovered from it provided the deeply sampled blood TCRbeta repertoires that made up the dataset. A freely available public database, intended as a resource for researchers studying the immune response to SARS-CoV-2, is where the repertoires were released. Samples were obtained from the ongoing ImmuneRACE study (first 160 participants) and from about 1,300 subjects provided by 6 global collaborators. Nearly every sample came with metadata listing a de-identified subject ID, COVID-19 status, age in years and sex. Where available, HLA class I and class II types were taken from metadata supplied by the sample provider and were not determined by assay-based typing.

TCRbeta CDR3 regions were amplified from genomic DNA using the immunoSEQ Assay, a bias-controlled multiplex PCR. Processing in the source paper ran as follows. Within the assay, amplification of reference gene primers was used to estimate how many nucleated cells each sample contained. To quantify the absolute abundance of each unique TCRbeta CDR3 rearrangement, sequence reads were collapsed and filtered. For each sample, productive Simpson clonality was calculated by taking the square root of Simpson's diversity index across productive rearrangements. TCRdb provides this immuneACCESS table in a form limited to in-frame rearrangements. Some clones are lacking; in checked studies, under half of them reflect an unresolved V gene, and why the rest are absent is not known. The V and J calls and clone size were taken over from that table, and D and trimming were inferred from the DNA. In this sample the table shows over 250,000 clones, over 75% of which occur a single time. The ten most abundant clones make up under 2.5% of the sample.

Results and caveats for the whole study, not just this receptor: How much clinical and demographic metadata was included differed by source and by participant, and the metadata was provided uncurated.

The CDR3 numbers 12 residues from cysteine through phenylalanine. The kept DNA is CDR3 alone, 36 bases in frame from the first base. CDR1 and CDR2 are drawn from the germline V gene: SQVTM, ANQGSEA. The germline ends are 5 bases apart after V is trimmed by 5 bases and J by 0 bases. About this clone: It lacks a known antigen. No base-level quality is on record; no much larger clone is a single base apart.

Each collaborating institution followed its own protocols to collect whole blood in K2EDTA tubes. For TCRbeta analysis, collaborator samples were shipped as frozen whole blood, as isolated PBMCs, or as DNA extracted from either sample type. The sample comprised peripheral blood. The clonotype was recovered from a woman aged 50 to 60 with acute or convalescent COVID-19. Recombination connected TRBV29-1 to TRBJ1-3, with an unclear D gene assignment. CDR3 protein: CSVRSSGNTIYF. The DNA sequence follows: TGCAGCGTTCGCAGCTCTGGAAACACCATATATTTT.